The 28 T cell receptor beta chains reported below all come from one sample, sequenced in a study of blood T cells in healthy people across ages. With a J-beta primer mix and a sample-barcoded 5' primer, a second PCR ran about 6 to 11 cycles. Each CDR3 protein gets one entry after TCRdb re-called the 5' RACE reads with MiXCR. The data show fewer than 700,000 distinct CDR3 sequences, with 40% to 50% seen just once and 20% to 25% held by the top ten. Input material: blood. These receptors were taken from a man older than 75 in good health.

The chain couples TRBV3-1 to TRBJ2-2; 7 nucleotides match TRBD2. CDR1 LGHDT and CDR2 YNNKEL come from the germline V gene (reference sequence). V shed 0 bases, J shed 4 bases, and the junction held 8 bases outside the gene matches. CDR3 size: 17 residues. CDR3 DNA: TGTGCCAGCAGCCAAGACCTGGCGGGAGCCTCCACCGGGGAGCTGTTTTTT. This gives the protein CASSQDLAGASTGELFF.

This clonotype was counted a few times. The rearrangement links TRBV7-9 to TRBJ1-4; D not resolved. Between the trimmed V and J ends, which lost 1 base and 7 bases, there was a span of 19 bases. Per germline, CDR1 SEHNR and CDR2 FQNEAQ (reference sequence). The CDR3 length is 17 residues. The CDR3 reads CASSLEGGRSRGEKLFF. In nucleotides, the CDR3 is TGTGCCAGCAGCTTAGAGGGAGGGCGATCACGGGGTGAAAAACTGTTTTTT.

This chain uses TRBV7-6 with TRBJ2-3; TRBD1 matches at 8 bases. Losses at the gene ends were 3 bases for V and 5 bases for J; bases not matched to a gene: 7. The CDR3 runs 15 residues. Germline V gene lookup returns CDR1 SGHVS and CDR2 FNYEAQ. The CDR3 sequence: CASSFAGGRGDTQYF. The CDR3 DNA reads as TGTGCCAGCAGCTTTGCAGGGGGCAGGGGAGATACGCAGTATTTT. Based on the CDR3 plus reference TRBV7-6 and TRBJ2-3, the full variable domain is GAGVSQSPRYKVTKRGQDVALRCDPISGHVSLYWYRQALGQGPEFLTYFNYEAQQDKSGLPNDRFSAERPEGSISTLTIQRTEQRDSAMYRCASSFAGGRGDTQYFGPGTRLTVL.

This clonotype was detected only a few times. The genes are TRBV7-9 and TRBJ2-6; the D is unclear. The V gene's germline CDR1 is SEHNR and CDR2 FQNEAQ (reference sequence). CDR3 length: 14 residues. V lost 1 base to trimming and J lost 12 bases, with 13 bases between them. CDR3 in DNA: TGTGCCAGCAGCTTAGTGGGCACCTCTAGCGTCCTGACTTTC. It translates to CASSLVGTSSVLTF. Based on the CDR3 plus reference TRBV7-9 and TRBJ2-6, the full variable domain is DTGVSQNPRHKITKRGQNVTFRCDPISEHNRLYWYRQTLGQGPEFLTYFQNEAQLEKSRLLSDRFSAERPKGSFSTLEIQRTEQGDSAMYLCASSLVGTSSVLTFGAGSRLTVL.

This clonotype was detected only a few times. The chain joins TRBV4-1 to TRBJ1-2, with D perhaps matching TRBD1 (5 bases). The germline gives CDR1 MGHRA, CDR2 YSYEKL. V was pared by 1 base and J by 3 bases, with 12 bases between. There are 15 residues in the CDR3. In DNA, the CDR3 is TGCGCCAGCAGCCAAGCGGGTGGGGCTGACTATGGCTACACCTTC. As protein: CASSQAGGADYGYTF.

The V call is TRBV28, the J call TRBJ2-7; D is unresolved. Per germline, CDR1 MDHEN and CDR2 SYDVKM. V shed 3 bases and J shed 2 bases, with 14 bases lying between them. CDR3 size: 15 residues. The DNA for the CDR3 is TGTGCCAGCAGTTTTATCGCCAGCCCTACCTACGAGCAGTACTTC. This gives the protein CASSFIASPTYEQYF.

This clonotype was observed a few times. This clone may be a read error of a much larger clone one base away. The genes are TRBV6-5 and TRBJ2-7; a possible D gene is TRBD1 (7 bases). The V and J ends lost 5 bases and 0 bases respectively, with 11 bases between them. The CDR3 runs 14 residues. Germline lookup yields CDR1 MNHEY and CDR2 SVGAGI. As DNA, the CDR3 is TGTGCCAGCAGTGACCAGGGGGGCTCCTACGAGCAGTACTTC. Amino acid sequence: CASSDQGGSYEQYF.

The V and J genes are TRBV5-6 and TRBJ1-5, with D uncertain. The germline V gene has CDR1 SGHDT and CDR2 YYEEEE. The CDR3 is 14 amino acids. The V gene lost 7 bases and the J gene lost 3 bases, with 14 bases spanning the gap. In DNA form, the CDR3 reads TGTGCCAGCTCCCCCCAAGGGAACAATCAGCCCCAGCATTTT. Translation gives CASSPQGNNQPQHF.

This rearrangement joins TRBV20-1 to TRBJ2-5; D gene unclear. Deletions cut 1 base from V and 2 bases from J, with 11 bases between. CDR1 is DFQATT and CDR2 is SNEGSKA in the germline V gene (reference sequence). This CDR3 has 14 residues. DNA for the CDR3: TGCAGTGCTAGAGCAAGTGGCAGGCAAGAGACCCAGTACTTC. It encodes CSARASGRQETQYF.

The chain is built from TRBV3-1 and TRBJ2-3; 15 bases fit TRBD2. The CDR3 runs to 18 residues. Per the germline V gene, CDR1 is LGHDT and CDR2 is YNNKEL (reference sequence). V trimming: 4 bases; J trimming: 0 bases; junction bases outside the gene matches: 5. The CDR3 region has the DNA TGTGCCAGCAGCCGGTTAGGGACTAGCGGGAGGAGCACAGATACGCAGTATTTT. Amino acids: CASSRLGTSGRSTDTQYF.

This clonotype was seen more than once but under ten times. J is TRBJ2-1 and V is TRBV5-1, with 9 positions matching TRBD1. The J segment lost 8 bases and the V segment lost 1 base, leaving 10 bases of the junction unmatched. The CDR3 has 16 residues. Per the germline V gene, CDR1 is SGHRS and CDR2 is YFSETQ. The CDR3 DNA reads TGCGCCAGCAGCTTGCAGGGGGACAGGGTTTTGGATGAGCAGTTCTTC. It translates to CASSLQGDRVLDEQFF.

This clonotype has ten or more counts. V and J are TRBV6-5 and TRBJ2-4; 8 bases fit TRBD1. This CDR3 region has 16 residues. Losses at the gene ends were 5 bases for V and 6 bases for J; bases not matched to a gene: 12. The V gene's germline CDR1 is MNHEY and CDR2 SVGAGI. The CDR3 DNA reads TGTGCCAGCAGTATCGAACCCCTACAGGGGGGAAACATTCAGTACTTC. It encodes CASSIEPLQGGNIQYF.

J is TRBJ1-4 and V is TRBV4-3, with D possibly TRBD1 on 5 matching bases. Deletions cut 0 bases from V and 12 bases from J, with 14 bases between. Germline V gene sequence: CDR1 LGHNA, CDR2 YSLEER. CDR3 size: 14 residues. The CDR3 DNA reads TGCGCCAGCAGCCAAGACCCAGGGTTGAAGGAACTGTTTTTT. Amino acid sequence: CASSQDPGLKELFF.

The V gene is TRBV6-2 or TRBV6-3, the J gene TRBJ2-6; D gene unclear. V was trimmed by 2 bases and J by 3 bases, leaving 8 bases between them. In germline, CDR1 is MNHEY, CDR2 SVGEGT. CDR3 length: 15 amino acids. This chain's CDR3 is CASSYMGRGANVLTF. The CDR3 DNA sequence: TGTGCCAGCAGTTACATGGGTCGTGGGGCCAACGTCCTGACTTTC.

This clonotype was counted ten times or more. This chain's CDR3 is CASSTRKEWKLYEQYF. The CDR3 DNA is TGTGCCAGCAGCACGCGAAAGGAGTGGAAGCTCTACGAGCAGTACTTC. This chain uses TRBV6-6 with TRBJ2-7; D unclear. The CDR3 totals 16 residues. The germline CDR1 and CDR2 sequences are MNHNY and SVGAGI (reference sequence). With 6 bases removed from V and 3 bases from J, the gap between germline ends came to 21 bases.

The chain couples TRBV2 to TRBJ2-3; D call uncertain. Germline-derived CDR1 and CDR2 are SNHLY and FYNNEI. Between the trimmed V and J ends, which lost 2 bases and 6 bases, there was a span of 18 bases. CDR3 length equals 16 residues. CDR3: CASSERAGADGDTQYF. The CDR3 nucleotides are TGTGCCAGCAGTGAAAGGGCCGGCGCAGACGGCGATACGCAGTATTTT.

This clonotype occurred a few times. The rearrangement uses TRBV4-3 and TRBJ1-2; 7 bases align to TRBD1. Germline V gene data show CDR1 as LGHNA and CDR2 as YSLEER. CDR3 length: 12 amino acids. V was pared by 5 bases and J by 10 bases, with 7 bases of the junction left unmatched. The CDR3 loop reads CASSALTGYYTF. The DNA for the CDR3 is TGCGCCAGCAGCGCCCTGACAGGGTACTACACCTTC.

This chain connects TRBV12-5 to TRBJ2-1; D is perhaps TRBD2 (6 bases). Trimming removed 1 base from V and 9 bases from J, with 16 bases in between. Per the germline V gene, CDR1 is LGHNT and CDR2 is FRNRAP. The CDR3 length is 15 residues. CDR3 sequence (DNA): TGTGCTAGTGGTTTGGACCGGGGGTACGTGGGTGAGCAGTTCTTC. Protein: CASGLDRGYVGEQFF.

This rearrangement joins TRBV10-3 to TRBJ1-2; possibly TRBD1 for D (5 bases). Trimming removed 7 bases at V and 4 bases at J, with 10 bases between. This CDR3 spans 12 amino acids. Germline assignment: CDR1 ENHRY and CDR2 SYGVKD. The CDR3, as DNA: TGTGCCATCACCGGGGACTCCTATGGCTACACCTTC. Its protein product is CAITGDSYGYTF.

The chain carries TRBV6-6 and TRBJ2-5; 7 bases align to TRBD1. The germline V gene encodes CDR1 MNHNY and CDR2 SVGAGI (reference sequence). This CDR3 spans 15 amino acids. V lost 6 bases, J lost 5 bases, and 12 bases stayed unmatched. DNA of the CDR3: TGTGCCAGCAGCAAGGGGGCGACAGGGATTGAGACCCAGTACTTC. Encoded protein: CASSKGATGIETQYF.

The CDR3 coding sequence is TGCAGTGCCACTGGACAGGCCTATCCGGAGACCCAGTACTTC. Residues: CSATGQAYPETQYF. The chain combines TRBV20-1 with TRBJ2-5; TRBD1 matches at 7 bases. Per the germline V gene, CDR1 is DFQATT and CDR2 is SNEGSKA (reference sequence). There are 14 residues in the CDR3. V shed 6 bases, J shed 5 bases, and the junction held 12 bases outside the gene matches.

The chain recombines TRBV20-1 with TRBJ2-5, with D possibly being TRBD2 (6 bases). The J call is in doubt because the DNA end fits TRBJ2-7 better. Per germline, CDR1 DFQATT and CDR2 SNEGSKA (reference sequence). The length of the CDR3 is 15 residues. CDR3 nucleotides: TGCAGTGCTTATGCGGGACTTCGATCGACGTACGAGCAGTACTTC. Amino acid sequence: CSAYAGLRSTYEQYF.

The gene calls are TRBV20-1 and TRBJ2-1; no firm D call. V lost 5 bases, J lost 8 bases, and 7 bases lay in between. CDR3 length: 10 amino acids. Germline values: CDR1 DFQATT, CDR2 SNEGSKA (reference sequence). The CDR3 DNA is TGCAGTGCTCCTTTCCATGAGCAGTTCTTC. The encoded protein is CSAPFHEQFF.

The chain employs TRBV7-2 and TRBJ2-5, with 7 bases aligning to TRBD1. The V and J ends lost 1 base and 4 bases, in that order; junction bases with no gene match: 3. This CDR3 region has 14 residues. CDR1 is SGHTA, CDR2 FQGNSA, per germline. CDR3 region: CASSLETGRETQYF. The CDR3 region has the DNA TGTGCCAGCAGCTTAGAGACAGGGAGAGAGACCCAGTACTTC. The full variable domain, with the rest looked up from reference TRBV7-2 and TRBJ2-5, is GAGVSQSPSNKVTEKGKDVELRCDPISGHTALYWYRQSLGQGLEFLIYFQGNSAPDKSGLPSDRFSAERTGGSVSTLTIQRTQQEDSAVYLCASSLETGRETQYFGPGTRLLVL.

This clonotype was detected only once. The chain is built from TRBV18 and TRBJ2-5; D assignment may be TRBD1 or TRBD2 (5 bases each). The length of the CDR3 is 13 residues. Trimming cost V 5 bases and J 0 bases, with 7 bases left between them. Per the germline V gene, CDR1 is KGHSH and CDR2 is LQKENI. CDR3 loop: CASSSGHQETQYF. The CDR3 DNA sequence: TGTGCCAGCTCATCGGGACACCAAGAGACCCAGTACTTC.

Worth noting for this clonotype: At one end, the junction sequence differs from germline, possibly due to a read error. The rearrangement uses TRBV7-3 and TRBJ2-1; 7 nucleotides align to TRBD1. CDR3 size: 13 residues. CDR1 is SGHTA and CDR2 is FQGTGA in the germline V gene. This CDR3 is CVSSLIQGNEQFF. The CDR3 bases are TGTGTCAGCAGCTTAATACAGGGGAATGAGCAGTTCTTC.

This chain links TRBV29-1 with TRBJ2-1; D uncertain. V lost 3 bases and J lost 6, with 15 bases in between. CDR1 is SQVTM and CDR2 is ANQGSEA in the germline V gene. This CDR3 is 14 amino acids long. This chain's CDR3 is CSVDDKPPFNEQFF. CDR3 DNA: TGCAGCGTTGATGACAAACCCCCCTTCAATGAGCAGTTCTTC.

This rearrangement joins TRBV6-2 or TRBV6-3 to TRBJ1-1; D is unresolved. Between the trimmed V and J ends, which lost 2 bases and 7 bases, there was a span of 5 bases. The CDR3 totals 11 residues. Germline CDR1 is MNHEY and CDR2 is SVGEGT. CDR3 sequence reads: CASSYPGEAFF. CDR3 sequence (DNA): TGTGCCAGCAGTTACCCCGGTGAAGCTTTCTTT.